These 9 T cell receptor beta chains came from one sample sequenced in a study of technical replicates of blood from a few donors. Method: immunoSEQ multiplex PCR; TCRdb's copy keeps in-frame clones and lacks some. The sample carries some 80,000 clones, roughly 94% recorded once. The sample taken for sequencing was T cells isolated from PBMCs. The receptors stem from a human donor in good health.

The chain combines TRBV29-1 with TRBJ2-1, with TRBD1 identical over 7 bases. The CDR3 has 12 amino acids. CDR1 is SQVTM, CDR2 ANQGSEA, per germline. The J segment lost 7 bases and the V segment lost 7 bases, leaving 7 bases of the junction unmatched. The CDR3 coding sequence is TGCAGCGCGACAGGGTTGTGGAATGAGCAGTTCTTC. Its protein product is CSATGLWNEQFF.

CDR3 DNA: TGTGCCATCAGTGGAGACTACTACACCGGGGAGCTGTTTTTT. The encoded protein is CAISGDYYTGELFF. The gene calls are TRBV10-3 and TRBJ2-2, with D possibly matching TRBD2 (5 bases). V shed 4 bases and J shed 3 bases, with 9 bases lying between them. The germline V gene encodes CDR1 ENHRY and CDR2 SYGVKD. The CDR3 runs 14 residues.

V is TRBV27 and J is TRBJ2-1; TRBD1 matches 7 bases. The CDR3 is 15 residues long. CDR1 is MNHEY and CDR2 is SMNVEV in the germline V gene (reference sequence). After removal of 7 bases from V and 0 bases from J, the junction contained 6 bases not matched to a gene. CDR3 sequence: CASTRTGRSYNEQFF. The DNA of the CDR3 is TGTGCCAGCACCCGGACAGGACGCTCCTACAATGAGCAGTTCTTC.

CDR3 nucleotide sequence: TGTGCCAGTAGTACGCTGGGAGCGGTCGCTGAAGCTTTCTTT. Its protein product is CASSTLGAVAEAFF. The V and J genes are TRBV19 and TRBJ1-1; no clear D. This CDR3 has 14 amino acids. The V and J ends lost 4 bases and 6 bases respectively, with 15 bases between them. The germline V gene has CDR1 LNHDA and CDR2 SQIVND (reference sequence).

The V gene is TRBV7-3, the J gene TRBJ2-7; a weak D match, TRBD1 (6 bases). This CDR3 region has 13 residues. V lost 5 bases and J lost 6, with 14 bases in between. CDR1 is SGHTA, CDR2 FQGTGA, per germline. Here the CDR3 reads CASSPLRGSEQYF. CDR3 DNA sequence: TGTGCCAGCAGCCCGCTTAGGGGGAGCGAGCAGTACTTC.

The chain has TRBV2 and TRBJ2-1; TRBD2 matches at 11 bases. Losses at the gene ends were 9 bases for V and 9 bases for J; bases not matched to a gene: 7. Germline values: CDR1 SNHLY, CDR2 FYNNEI. The CDR3 extends over 13 amino acids. CDR3 nucleotide sequence: TGTGCCAGTAGCGGGAGGGCCCTAAGTGAGCAGTTCTTC. This codes for CASSGRALSEQFF.

This clone was detected only once. The chain uses TRBV27 and TRBJ2-1; TRBD1 matches 9 bases. V was pared by 4 bases and J by 5 bases, with 6 bases of the junction left unmatched. Germline CDR1 MNHEY, CDR2 SMNVEV (reference sequence). The CDR3 runs 15 residues. CDR3 coding DNA: TGTGCCAGCAGTTCCCCCGGGACAGGGAACAATGAGCAGTTCTTC. Protein product: CASSSPGTGNNEQFF.

The J gene is TRBJ1-2, the V gene TRBV29-1; D is undetermined. Germline values: CDR1 SQVTM, CDR2 ANQGSEA. This CDR3 region has 13 residues. With 0 bases removed from V and 8 bases from J, the gap between germline ends came to 13 bases. The CDR3 here is CSVEDGRTIGYTF. For the CDR3, the DNA is TGCAGCGTTGAAGATGGGCGGACTATCGGCTACACCTTC.

The sample holds one count of this clone. The chain joins TRBV10-3 to TRBJ2-3; D unresolved. The CDR3 contains 14 residues. Trimming removed 7 bases at V and 0 bases at J, with 11 bases between. CDR1 and CDR2 from the germline V gene are ENHRY and SYGVKD. CDR3 protein: CAITSQSSTDTQYF. The CDR3 DNA reads TGTGCCATCACTTCCCAGTCTAGCACAGATACGCAGTATTTT.